Shown below are 9 T cell receptor beta chains from a single sample sequenced in a study of cytomegalovirus exposure and HLA in healthy donors. PCR employed 60 Vbeta and 13 Jbeta primers. TCRdb keeps only in-frame clones here, not all; method: immunoSEQ multiplex PCR. The table has more than 80,000 clones, over 70% seen once. The sequencing sample was made of PBMCs. The receptors come from a male donor in good health and CMV-seropositive.

This clone was detected only a few times. This sequence joins TRBV29-1 and TRBJ2-1; 13 positions match TRBD2. Germline V gives CDR1 SQVTM, CDR2 ANQGSEA. This CDR3 contains 17 residues. With V trimmed by 2 bases and J by 5 bases, 9 bases remained unmatched. Written as DNA, the CDR3 is TGCAGCGTTGAATTGCGGAGGACTAGCGGGAGACACAATGAGCAGTTCTTC. The encoded protein is CSVELRRTSGRHNEQFF.

The J gene is TRBJ1-5, the V gene TRBV7-2; 7 positions agree with TRBD1. The CDR3 loop spans 14 amino acids. Germline CDR1 is SGHTA and CDR2 is FQGNSA. J lost 2 bases, V lost 4 bases, and 2 bases had no gene match. CDR3 in DNA: TGTGCCAGCAGCTACAGGGGTGGCAATCAGCCCCAGCATTTT. The encoded protein is CASSYRGGNQPQHF.

The chain is built from TRBV15 and TRBJ1-4; D is undetermined. This CDR3 region has 13 residues. V shed 0 bases and J shed 10 bases, with 9 bases lying between them. Germline V gives CDR1 LNHNV, CDR2 YYDKDF (reference sequence). The CDR3 spells CATSRDRGGKLFF. The CDR3 region has the DNA TGTGCCACCAGCAGAGATCGCGGAGGAAAACTGTTTTTT.

This clone was picked up a small number of times. The gene calls are TRBV15 and TRBJ2-7; maybe TRBD2 (5 bases). The CDR3 spans 14 residues. V lost 6 bases, J lost 3 bases, and 15 bases lay in between. CDR1 and CDR2 from the germline V gene are LNHNV and YYDKDF (reference sequence). Written as DNA, the CDR3 is TGTGCCACCAGAGTCGACGTGGGAGACTACGAGCAGTACTTC. It codes for CATRVDVGDYEQYF.

CDR3 residues: CASSVSAGAPSYEQYF. CDR3 nucleotides: TGTGCCAGCAGCGTTTCCGCGGGGGCCCCCTCCTACGAGCAGTACTTC. The chain recombines TRBV9 with TRBJ2-7, with D perhaps TRBD2 (7 bases). V shed 2 bases and J shed 0 bases, with 15 bases lying between them. Germline V gene data show CDR1 as SGDLS and CDR2 as YYNGEE. There are 16 residues in the CDR3.

The rearrangement links TRBV10-2 to TRBJ2-2; the D is unclear. The CDR3 is 15 residues long. The V end was cut by 7 bases, the J end by 0 bases, with 12 bases between. CDR1 WSHSY and CDR2 SAAADI come from the germline V gene. This chain's CDR3 is CASKIGQSNTGELFF. The CDR3 bases are TGCGCCAGCAAGATTGGGCAGTCGAACACCGGGGAGCTGTTTTTT.

The genes are TRBV2 and TRBJ2-1; TRBD2 agrees at 8 bases. The CDR3 runs to 16 residues. Germline lookup yields CDR1 SNHLY and CDR2 FYNNEI. With V trimmed by 7 bases and J by 4 bases, 12 bases remained unmatched. CDR3 residues: CASIKSTAGVYNEQFF. The CDR3 DNA is TGTGCCAGCATAAAAAGTACAGCGGGGGTATACAATGAGCAGTTCTTC.

The rearrangement links TRBV7-9 to TRBJ2-7; the D is unclear. CDR3 length: 11 residues. Trimming took off 3 bases at V and 4 bases at J, with 4 bases between the two ends. Looked up from germline, CDR1 is SEHNR and CDR2 is FQNEAQ (reference sequence). The CDR3 loop reads CASSFLYEQYF. Here the CDR3 DNA reads TGTGCCAGCAGCTTTCTATACGAGCAGTACTTC.

The chain combines TRBV7-2 with TRBJ1-1, with 10 bases fitting TRBD1. This CDR3 comprises 14 residues. The germline V gene has CDR1 SGHTA and CDR2 FQGNSA. Germline trimming cut 5 bases from V and 6 bases from J; bases unmatched to any gene: 6. CDR3: CASSPDRGTAEAFF. CDR3 sequence (DNA): TGTGCCAGCAGCCCGGACAGGGGGACCGCTGAAGCTTTCTTT.